A selection of T cell receptor beta chains follows, all from one sample in a study of T cells in Graves' hyperthyroidism and ophthalmopathy. MiXCR, applied by TCRdb to the multiplex PCR reads, yields one record per CDR3 protein. This table has under 650,000 distinct CDR3 sequences, 15% to 20% appearing once. Sequencing was carried out using blood. These receptors were obtained from a woman in her 30s with Graves' hyperthyroidism. The conserved cysteine and the conserved F or W are not part of the CDR3 here. Where a row states a size, it is once, few, many or the class of an expanded clone; other rows omit it.

TRBV20-1	-	TRBJ1-6	SASANSPLH
TRBV6-1	-	TRBJ1-3	ASSTGPDSGNTIY
TRBV2	few	TRBJ2-2	ASSEWKDGGLVLF
TRBV27	many	TRBJ2-5	ASSLAGQWGETQY
TRBV12-3/TRBV12-4	many	TRBJ2-6	ASSFSGTGANVLT
TRBV4-1	-	TRBJ2-1	ASSQGRGIPLGEQF
TRBV15	-	TRBJ2-5	ATATSGRAFRETQY
TRBV20-1	many	TRBJ2-5	SAEPDRPAAQETQY
TRBV28	once	TRBJ2-3	ASSSPTHRYTDTQY
TRBV28	many	TRBJ2-3	ATVAESTDTQY
TRBV6-1	-	TRBJ1-1	ASPKPPTPRGVNTEAF
TRBV28	few	TRBJ1-3	ASSFGGQENTIY
TRBV12-3/TRBV12-4	-	TRBJ1-5	ASSLGTGPQH
TRBV6-2/TRBV6-3	once	TRBJ2-2	ASSYPRGRAGELF
TRBV30	-	TRBJ2-7	ASSIALRGSYEQY
TRBV5-1	many	TRBJ2-2	ASQLSVSNTGELF
TRBV11-2	-	TRBJ2-7	ASSNPTGPNYEQY
TRBV7-9	-	TRBJ1-4	ASSLADRPNEKLF
TRBV27	many	TRBJ2-7	ASSLLHSGRAYEQY
TRBV6-1	-	TRBJ2-3	AVGRGLSADTQY
TRBV6-1	-	TRBJ2-2	ASTNEGGNTGELF
TRBV5-6	-	TRBJ2-7	ASSFTGVPPYEQY
TRBV12-3/TRBV12-4	many	TRBJ1-1	ASSTVSEAF
TRBV27	many	TRBJ1-2	ASSYRGHGYT
TRBV6-1	-	TRBJ1-2	ASRDPPGTGGRRYGYT
TRBV9	few	TRBJ2-5	ASSDQGDQETQY
TRBV4-2	many	TRBJ1-1	ASSQDDTEAF
TRBV14	-	TRBJ2-1	ASSQDRIYGLDRGGDEQF
TRBV7-2	few	TRBJ2-1	ASSRESYNEQF
TRBV29-1	-	TRBJ2-7	SVDGQSEGPSYEQY
TRBV30	-	TRBJ2-7	AWSVGGPAGEQY
TRBV28	many	TRBJ1-5	ASSLSRPQH
TRBV28	many	TRBJ1-3	ASSQTGGAYTIY
TRBV10-1	few	TRBJ2-7	ASSEYAESSYEQY
TRBV28	many	TRBJ2-5	ASSAVAGRAGETQY
TRBV29-1	few	TRBJ2-1	SVTPGTSGTKYNEQF
TRBV27	-	TRBJ2-7	ASRTSRDRSYEQY
TRBV7-3	-	TRBJ2-2	ASSLVASRKSDTGELF
TRBV10-3	many	TRBJ2-7	AISPSVYYEQY
TRBV14	-	TRBJ2-7	ASSQAVNEQY
TRBV6-2/TRBV6-3	many	TRBJ1-5	ASSYPRQSNQPQH
TRBV5-1	many	TRBJ1-1	ASWSDSNTEAF
TRBV9	-	TRBJ1-2	ASSVAGIGYT
TRBV3-1	few	TRBJ2-1	ASSQADRDNEQF
TRBV2	many	TRBJ2-3	ASSEGAGGEDTQY
TRBV6-1	many	TRBJ2-7	ASSEYGRREDEQY
TRBV11-2	many	TRBJ1-4	ASSSPGQGDEKLF
TRBV2	-	TRBJ2-3	ASSRRTSGSADTQY
TRBV2	many	TRBJ1-2	ASSDLGQGLSNYGYT